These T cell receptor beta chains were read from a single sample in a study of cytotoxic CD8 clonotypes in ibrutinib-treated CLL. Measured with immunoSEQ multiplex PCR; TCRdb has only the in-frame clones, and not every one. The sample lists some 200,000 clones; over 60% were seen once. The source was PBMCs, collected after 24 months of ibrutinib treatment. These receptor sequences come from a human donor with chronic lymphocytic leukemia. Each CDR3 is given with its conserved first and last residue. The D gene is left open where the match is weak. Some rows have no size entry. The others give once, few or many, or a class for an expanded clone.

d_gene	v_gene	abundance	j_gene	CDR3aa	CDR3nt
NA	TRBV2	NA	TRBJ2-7	CASRRDVQHTNEQYF	TGTGCCAGCAGAAGGGACGTTCAACACACCAACGAGCAGTACTTC
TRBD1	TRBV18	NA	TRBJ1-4	CASSFGTGEKLFF	TGTGCCAGCTCATTCGGGACAGGGGAAAAACTGTTTTTT
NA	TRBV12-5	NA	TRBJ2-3	CASVNLASTQYF	TGTGCTAGTGTGAACCTGGCGAGCACGCAGTATTTT
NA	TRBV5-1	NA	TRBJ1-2	CASRVVEGAGYGYTF	TGCGCCAGCAGGGTTGTTGAAGGGGCAGGCTATGGCTACACCTTC
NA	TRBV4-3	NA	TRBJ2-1	CASSRQLVLTYNEQFF	TGCGCCAGCAGCCGCCAACTGGTCCTTACCTACAATGAGCAGTTCTTC
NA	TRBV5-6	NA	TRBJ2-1	CASSLLWENEQFF	TGTGCCAGCAGCTTGCTGTGGGAGAATGAGCAGTTCTTC
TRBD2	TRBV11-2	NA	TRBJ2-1	CASSRTSGNYNEQFF	TGTGCCAGCAGTCGGACTAGCGGAAACTACAATGAGCAGTTCTTC
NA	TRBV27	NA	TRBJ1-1	CASSLFWGGNTEAFF	TGTGCCAGCAGTTTATTTTGGGGGGGAAACACTGAAGCTTTCTTT
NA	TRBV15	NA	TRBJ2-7	CATSRDILPEQYF	TGTGCCACCAGCAGAGATATACTCCCCGAGCAGTACTTC
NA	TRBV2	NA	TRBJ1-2	CASSQNYGYTF	TGTGCCAGCAGTCAGAACTATGGCTACACCTTC
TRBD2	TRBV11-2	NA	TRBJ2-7	CASSLDRLAGEQYF	TGTGCCAGCAGCCTAGATAGACTAGCGGGGGAGCAGTACTTC
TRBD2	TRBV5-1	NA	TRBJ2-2	CASSTTTSGSNTGELFF	TGCGCCAGCAGCACAACAACTAGCGGGAGTAACACCGGGGAGCTGTTTTTT
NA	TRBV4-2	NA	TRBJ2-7	CASSQGQETASYEQYF	TGTGCCAGCAGCCAAGGACAGGAGACAGCAAGCTACGAGCAGTACTTC
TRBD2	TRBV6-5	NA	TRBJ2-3	CASSYTVAGVTDTQYF	TGTGCCAGCAGTTACACAGTAGCGGGAGTGACAGATACGCAGTATTTT
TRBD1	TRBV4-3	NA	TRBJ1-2	CASSQLRDRGVKNYGYTF	TGCGCCAGCAGCCAACTCCGGGACAGGGGAGTTAAGAACTATGGCTACACCTTC
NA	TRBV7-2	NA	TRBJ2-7	CASSSTESYEQYF	TGTGCCAGCAGCTCCACAGAATCCTACGAGCAGTACTTC
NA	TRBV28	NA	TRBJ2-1	CASSLGQGSPYNEQFF	TGTGCCAGCAGTTTAGGTCAGGGAAGCCCTTACAATGAGCAGTTCTTC
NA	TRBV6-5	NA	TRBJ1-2	CASSYRAGDGYTF	TGTGCCAGCAGTTACAGGGCCGGAGATGGCTACACCTTC
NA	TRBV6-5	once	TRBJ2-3	CASSYVGRGADTQYF	TGTGCCAGCAGTTACGTAGGACGTGGGGCAGATACGCAGTATTTT
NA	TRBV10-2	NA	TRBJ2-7	CASSEPIVRGLSGSEQYF	TGCGCCAGCAGTGAGCCGATAGTTCGGGGGCTCTCCGGGAGCGAGCAGTACTTC
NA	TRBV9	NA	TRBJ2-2	CASSVTVGDSRTGELFF	TGTGCCAGCAGCGTGACCGTGGGGGATAGTAGGACCGGGGAGCTGTTTTTT
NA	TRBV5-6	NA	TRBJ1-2	CASSFGPSYGYTF	TGTGCCAGCAGCTTCGGGCCAAGCTATGGCTACACCTTC
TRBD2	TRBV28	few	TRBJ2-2	CASSRLLAGGLGELFF	TGTGCCAGCAGCCGGCTCTTAGCGGGAGGACTCGGGGAGCTGTTTTTT
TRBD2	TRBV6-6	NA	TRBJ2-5	CASSTLAGEQETQYF	TGTGCCAGCAGTACCCTAGCGGGAGAGCAAGAGACCCAGTACTTC
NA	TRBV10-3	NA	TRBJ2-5	CAISEVKGQTQYF	TGTGCCATCAGTGAAGTAAAGGGGCAGACCCAGTACTTC
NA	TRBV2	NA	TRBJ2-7	CASSGGKGYEQYF	TGTGCCAGCAGTGGGGGGAAGGGCTACGAGCAGTACTTC
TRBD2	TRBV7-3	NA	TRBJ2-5	CASSKRVPGLAEGFQETQYF	TGTGCCAGCAGCAAAAGAGTTCCGGGACTAGCGGAAGGCTTTCAAGAGACCCAGTACTTC
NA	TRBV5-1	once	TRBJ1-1	CASSFSGQPNLIEAFF	TGCGCCAGCAGCTTTAGCGGACAGCCGAATCTAATTGAAGCTTTCTTT
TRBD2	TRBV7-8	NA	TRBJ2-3	CASSLVGRAVSDTQYF	TGTGCCAGCAGCTTAGTTGGGAGGGCCGTTTCAGATACGCAGTATTTT
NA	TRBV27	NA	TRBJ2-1	CASSPGVLAHNEQFF	TGTGCCAGCAGCCCCGGGGTACTAGCACACAATGAGCAGTTCTTC
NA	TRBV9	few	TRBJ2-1	CASSEPNGATYNEQFF	TGTGCCAGCAGCGAGCCCAACGGGGCCACCTACAATGAGCAGTTCTTC
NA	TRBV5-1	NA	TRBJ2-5	CASSSRSETQYF	TGCGCCAGCAGCTCAAGGTCAGAGACCCAGTACTTC
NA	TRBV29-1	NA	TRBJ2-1	CSVEDLMSHNEQFF	TGCAGCGTTGAAGATCTTATGAGCCACAATGAGCAGTTCTTC
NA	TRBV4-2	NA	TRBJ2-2	CASSQGSWESNTGELFF	TGTGCCAGCAGCCAAGGATCATGGGAATCGAACACCGGGGAGCTGTTTTTT
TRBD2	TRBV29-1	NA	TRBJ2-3	CSVGSLAGGPGTQYF	TGCAGCGTTGGGTCACTAGCGGGAGGGCCAGGTACGCAGTATTTT
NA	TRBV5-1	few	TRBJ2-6	CASSFQGGGANVLTF	TGCGCCAGCAGCTTTCAGGGAGGTGGGGCCAACGTCCTGACTTTC
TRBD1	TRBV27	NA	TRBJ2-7	CASSFPGTDSYEQYF	TGTGCCAGCAGTTTCCCCGGGACAGACTCCTACGAGCAGTACTTC
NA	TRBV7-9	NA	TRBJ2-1	CASSPIRGRIHEQFF	TGTGCCAGCAGCCCTATCCGTGGGAGGATCCATGAGCAGTTCTTC
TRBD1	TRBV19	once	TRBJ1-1	CASSIQGVGTEAFF	TGTGCCAGTAGTATCCAGGGGGTGGGCACTGAAGCTTTCTTT
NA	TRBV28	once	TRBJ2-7	CASRGGLSSYEQYF	TGTGCCAGCAGGGGCGGATTAAGCTCCTACGAGCAGTACTTC
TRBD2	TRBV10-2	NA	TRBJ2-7	CASSWGLAGLYEQYF	TGCGCCAGCAGTTGGGGACTAGCGGGCCTTTACGAGCAGTACTTC
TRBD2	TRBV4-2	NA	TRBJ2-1	CASSQVIGGRNEQFF	TGTGCCAGCAGCCAAGTGATCGGGGGGAGGAATGAGCAGTTCTTC
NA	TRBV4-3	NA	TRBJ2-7	CASSQEIGLVGLEQYF	TGCGCCAGCAGCCAAGAGATCGGTCTAGTCGGTCTCGAGCAGTACTTC
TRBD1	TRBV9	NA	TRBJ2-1	CASNPGQGRNEQFF	TGTGCCAGCAATCCGGGACAGGGTCGCAATGAGCAGTTCTTC
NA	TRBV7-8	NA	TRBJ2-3	CASSSLETLTDTQYF	TGTGCCAGCAGCTCCCTAGAAACCCTCACAGATACGCAGTATTTT
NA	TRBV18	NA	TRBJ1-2	CASSPPGRVGYTF	TGTGCCAGCTCACCACCGGGACGAGTCGGCTACACCTTC
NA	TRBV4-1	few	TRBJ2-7	CASSQDWAGSYEQYF	TGCGCCAGCAGCCAGGATTGGGCGGGTTCCTACGAGCAGTACTTC
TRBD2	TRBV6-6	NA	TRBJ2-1	CASSFRLAGNNEQFF	TGTGCCAGCAGTTTCAGACTAGCGGGGAACAATGAGCAGTTCTTC
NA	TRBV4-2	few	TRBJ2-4	CASSQDGAGFDIQYF	TGTGCCAGCAGCCAAGATGGGGCGGGATTCGACATTCAGTACTTC
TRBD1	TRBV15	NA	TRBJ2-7	CATRMTGSSYEQYF	TGTGCCACCCGCATGACAGGGAGCTCCTACGAGCAGTACTTC
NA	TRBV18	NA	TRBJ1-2	CASSRSWLGERSYGYTF	TGTGCCAGCTCACGTTCTTGGCTGGGGGAAAGATCCTATGGCTACACCTTC
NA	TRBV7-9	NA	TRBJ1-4	CASSLSSTEKLFF	TGTGCCAGCAGCTTATCGTCAACTGAAAAACTGTTTTTT
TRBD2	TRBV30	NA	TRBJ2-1	CAWSVAGGPRYNEQFF	TGTGCCTGGAGTGTGGCGGGAGGCCCACGCTACAATGAGCAGTTCTTC
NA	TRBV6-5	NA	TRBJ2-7	CASSYSYQGAYEQYF	TGTGCCAGCAGTTACTCCTACCAGGGAGCCTACGAGCAGTACTTC
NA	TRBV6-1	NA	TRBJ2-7	CASSPPSILGEQYF	TGTGCCAGCAGCCCGCCCTCAATTTTGGGCGAGCAGTACTTC